The present T cell receptor (beta chain) was sequenced within a study of T-cell reconstitution after alpha-beta-depleted transplantation in children. The study's findings and limits: T-cell counts and diversity were attributed mostly to newly produced T cells one year after transplant. The origin of alpha-beta T cells about two months after transplant was reportedly several hundred expanded graft clones. Elevated TCRbeta diversity at day 60 was traced, in some patients, to surviving recipient T cells and thymic progenitors.

With regard to this clonotype: What it binds is not known.

Unique molecular identifiers were used in preparing the TCRbeta library. TCRdb reprocessed the PCR reads with MiXCR, giving one entry per CDR3 protein. The sample consists of over 400,000 distinct CDR3 sequences, 43% of them appearing once. The sample in question was PBMCs, obtained before TCRalphabeta/CD19-depleted stem cell transplant. The sequence was obtained from a girl aged 2 to 9 with aplastic anemia, due to receive a stem cell transplant.

CDR3 sequence (DNA): TGTGCCAGCAGCTTACGAGCGGCCATCACCGGGGAGCTGTTTTTT. Its protein product is CASSLRAAITGELFF. The chain is built from TRBV7-2 and TRBJ2-2; perhaps TRBD2 as D (5 bases). The CDR3 spans 15 residues. Trimming took 2 bases from V and 4 from J, leaving 11 bases between them. Germline V gene sequence: CDR1 SGHTA, CDR2 FQGNSA.